One and the same sample provided the 22 T cell receptor beta chains below, sequenced in a study of T-cell memory formation after mild COVID-19. TCRdb reprocessed the 5' RACE reads with MiXCR, giving one entry per CDR3 protein. Of a few hundred thousand distinct CDR3 sequences in the sample, 8.5% to 9.5% were seen once. Sequencing input: PBMCs or a T cell subset sorted from them (not recorded which). Receptors originate from a young man who had mild COVID-19 (a few samples of this study predate the infection). Cell type and time point are not known.

The chain employs TRBV29-1 and TRBJ1-1; D is unresolved. CDR1 and CDR2 from the germline V gene are SQVTM and ANQGSEA. There are 14 residues in the CDR3. Between the trimmed V and J ends, which lost 1 base and 4 bases, there was a span of 13 bases. CDR3 coding DNA: TGCAGCGTTGAAGGAGCGCTGCAAGGCACTGAAGCTTTCTTT. It specifies CSVEGALQGTEAFF.

The rearrangement links TRBV5-6 to TRBJ1-1; D unresolved. CDR1 and CDR2 from the germline V gene are SGHDT and YYEEEE. CDR3 length: 16 amino acids. Trimming stripped 5 bases from V and 3 bases from J, with 20 bases between. DNA of the CDR3: TGTGCCAGCAGTCGTCTTTTAAGGATTCTCTACACTGAAGCTTTCTTT. This encodes CASSRLLRILYTEAFF.

The table lists this clonotype with a few counts. The CDR3 bases are TGCGCCAGCAGCTTGTTCAGCGGGGGGGTCCAAGAGACCCAGTACTTC. This sequence encodes CASSLFSGGVQETQYF. The V gene is TRBV5-1, the J gene TRBJ2-5; 10 bases fit TRBD2. Germline trimming cut 1 base from V and 1 base from J; bases unmatched to any gene: 4. CDR1 is SGHRS, CDR2 YFSETQ, per germline. The CDR3 has 16 amino acids.

At least ten counts were recorded for this clonotype. The chain employs TRBV7-9 and TRBJ1-1; no firm D call. Looked up from germline, CDR1 is SEHNR and CDR2 is FQNEAQ (reference sequence). The CDR3 has 13 residues. V was cut by 5 bases and J by 1 base, with 8 bases left in between. CDR3 nucleotides: TGTGCCAGCAGCCTCGGGTCGAACACTGAAGCTTTCTTT. Amino acids: CASSLGSNTEAFF.

The chain links TRBV6-8 to TRBJ2-7; D remains ambiguous. The CDR3 totals 16 residues. Germline CDR1 and CDR2: MNHGY and SAAAGT. V was clipped by 10 bases and J by 1 base, with 23 bases between them. CDR3 residues: CANREGRTKESYEQYV. The CDR3 DNA reads TGTGCCAATAGGGAAGGCCGTACAAAAGAATCCTACGAGCAGTACGTC.

This clonotype has ten or more counts. This rearrangement joins TRBV6-2 or TRBV6-3 to TRBJ2-7, with no clear D. The CDR3 has 12 residues. The germline V gene has CDR1 MNHEY and CDR2 SVGEGT. Between the trimmed V and J ends, which lost 2 bases and 3 bases, there was a span of 5 bases. CDR3 region: CASSYPDYEQYV. CDR3 sequence (DNA): TGTGCCAGCAGTTACCCAGACTACGAGCAGTACGTC.

Only a few counts were recorded for this clonotype. V gene TRBV16 combines with J gene TRBJ2-5; unclear D gene. CDR1 and CDR2 from the germline V gene are KGHSY and FQNENV. The CDR3 is 14 amino acids. Trimming removed 0 bases at V and 4 bases at J, with 9 bases between. The DNA for the CDR3 is TGTGCCAGCAGCCAATCCTTGGGCGGAGAGACCCAGTACTTC. Protein: CASSQSLGGETQYF.

The rearrangement joins TRBV6-2 or TRBV6-3 to TRBJ2-2; 10 nucleotides match TRBD1. The CDR3 consists of 15 residues. Germline values: CDR1 MNHEY, CDR2 SVGEGT. The ends lost 5 bases at V and 8 bases at J; junction bases unmatched: 8. Here the CDR3 DNA reads TGTGCCAGCAGTACCGGGACAGGGGTAGTTGGGGAGCTGTTTTTT. This codes for CASSTGTGVVGELFF.

The sample holds many counts of this clonotype. This chain links TRBV9 with TRBJ2-2; D call uncertain. With 0 bases removed from V and 7 bases from J, the gap between germline ends came to 16 bases. Germline loops: CDR1 SGDLS, CDR2 YYNGEE. There are 16 residues in the CDR3. The CDR3 sequence: CASSVAMTIGFGELFF. The CDR3 DNA sequence: TGTGCCAGCAGCGTAGCTATGACGATTGGATTCGGGGAGCTGTTTTTT.

This clonotype was counted only a few times. The chain carries TRBV7-2 and TRBJ2-1; TRBD2 matches 11 bases. Germline trimming cut 6 bases from V and 7 bases from J; bases unmatched to any gene: 8. CDR3 length: 15 residues. Germline loops: CDR1 SGHTA, CDR2 FQGNSA. The CDR3 spells CASRIAGGIFNEQFF. In DNA form, the CDR3 reads TGTGCCAGCAGAATAGCGGGGGGGATTTTTAATGAGCAGTTCTTC.

CDR3 residues: CASSPQTGPNIQYF. The CDR3 coding sequence is TGCGCCAGCAGCCCACAGACAGGGCCAAACATTCAGTACTTC. The chain carries TRBV5-1 and TRBJ2-4; 7 bases map to TRBD1. After removal of 4 bases from V and 6 bases from J, the junction contained 7 bases not matched to a gene. The CDR3 covers 14 residues. CDR1 and CDR2 (germline): SGHRS, YFSETQ.

This chain joins TRBV15 and TRBJ2-1; D gene ambiguous. The V and J ends lost 1 base and 2 bases respectively, with 6 bases between them. Germline-derived CDR1 and CDR2 are LNHNV and YYDKDF (reference sequence). The CDR3 loop spans 14 amino acids. In DNA form, the CDR3 reads TGTGCCACCAGCAGAGTCAGGACCTACAATGAGCAGTTCTTC. It yields the protein CATSRVRTYNEQFF.

At least ten counts were recorded for this clonotype. The chain carries TRBV7-2 and TRBJ2-5, with 10 positions matching TRBD2. Germline loops: CDR1 SGHTA, CDR2 FQGNSA. The CDR3 extends over 15 amino acids. V gave up 5 bases and J gave up 2 bases; unmatched junction bases: 5. The DNA for the CDR3 is TGTGCCAGCAGCGCTACTAGCGGGGTTCAAGAGACCCAGTACTTC. Its translation is CASSATSGVQETQYF.

In its sample, this clonotype was seen a few times. The chain carries TRBV4-2 and TRBJ2-3, with TRBD2 identical over 8 bases. The CDR3 consists of 16 residues. Germline V gene sequence: CDR1 LGHNA, CDR2 YNFKEQ. J was trimmed by 5 bases and V by 0 bases; bases with no gene match: 7. The CDR3: CASSQEGAGAVDTQYF. Here the CDR3 DNA reads TGTGCCAGCAGCCAAGAAGGAGCGGGGGCTGTAGATACGCAGTATTTT.

The chain links TRBV3-1 to TRBJ1-5; D gene uncertain. The CDR3 sequence is 14 residues long. V lost 3 bases to trimming and J lost 1 base, with 7 bases between them. The germline V gene encodes CDR1 LGHDT and CDR2 YNNKEL (reference sequence). CDR3: CASSQSRSNQPQHF. In nucleotides, the CDR3 is TGTGCCAGCAGCCAGTCCCGAAGCAATCAGCCCCAGCATTTT. The entire variable domain, with the rest obtained from reference TRBV3-1 and TRBJ1-5, is as follows: DTAVSQTPKYLVTQMGNDKSIKCEQNLGHDTMYWYKQDSKKFLKIMFSYNNKELIINETVPNRFSPKSPDKAHLNLHINSLELGDSAVYFCASSQSRSNQPQHFGDGTRLSIL.

There are many counts of this clonotype. The chain combines TRBV5-1 with TRBJ2-5, with TRBD1 identical over 9 bases. This CDR3 region has 14 residues. Germline V gives CDR1 SGHRS, CDR2 YFSETQ. V shed 6 bases and J 1 base; nucleotides not matched to a gene: 4. The CDR3 sequence is CASTGQGFQETQYF. CDR3 coding DNA: TGCGCCAGCACCGGACAGGGGTTCCAAGAGACCCAGTACTTC. Full variable domain (remainder filled in from reference TRBV5-1 and TRBJ2-5): KAGVTQTPRYLIKTRGQQVTLSCSPISGHRSVSWYQQTPGQGLQFLFEYFSETQRNKGNFPGRFSGRQFSNSRSEMNVSTLELGDSALYLCASTGQGFQETQYFGPGTRLLVL.

This clonotype has a handful of counts. The V and J genes are TRBV6-5 and TRBJ2-1; unclear D gene. The CDR3 contains 15 residues. Trimming took 0 bases from V and 3 from J, leaving 9 bases between them. Per the germline V gene, CDR1 is MNHEY and CDR2 is SVGAGI. The CDR3 here is CASSYSGSIYNEQFF. The CDR3 DNA sequence: TGTGCCAGCAGTTACTCGGGGTCCATCTACAATGAGCAGTTCTTC.

The V gene is TRBV4-3, the J gene TRBJ2-7; 9 bases fit TRBD2. Germline trimming cut 1 base from V and 2 bases from J; bases unmatched to any gene: 3. This CDR3 contains 15 residues. Germline V gene data show CDR1 as LGHNA and CDR2 as YSLEER. In DNA, the CDR3 is TGCGCCAGCAGCCAAGGACTAGCGGAGCCCTACGAGCAGTACTTC. It is translated as CASSQGLAEPYEQYF.

This rearrangement joins TRBV20-1 to TRBJ2-3; no clear D gene. V lost 1 base and J 2 bases, leaving 4 bases between the germline ends. CDR1 is DFQATT and CDR2 is SNEGSKA in the germline V gene (reference sequence). The CDR3 length is 12 residues. The CDR3 DNA reads as TGCAGTGCTAGAGCGACCACAGATACGCAGTATTTT. Translation: CSARATTDTQYF.

The rearrangement links TRBV20-1 to TRBJ2-3, with D possibly being TRBD2 (5 bases). Germline assignment: CDR1 DFQATT and CDR2 SNEGSKA (reference sequence). Trimming pared 3 bases from V and 1 base from J, leaving 11 bases between. CDR3 length: 14 residues. The CDR3 DNA sequence: TGCAGTGCTAGCCTGGGTAGCGGCACAGATACGCAGTATTTT. It yields the protein CSASLGSGTDTQYF.

The table lists this clonotype with a few counts. The chain uses TRBV12-3 or TRBV12-4 and TRBJ1-2, with a tentative D call TRBD1 (6 bases). V lost 5 bases to trimming and J lost 5 bases, with 15 bases between them. This CDR3 region has 14 residues. CDR3 coding DNA: TGTGCCAGCAGTCACCCGTGGACAGCTTATGGCTACACCTTC. Residues: CASSHPWTAYGYTF.

This clonotype was counted only a few times. One junction end does not reproduce the germline sequence, and a read error may be involved. This sequence joins TRBV7-8 and TRBJ1-6, with a weak D call TRBD1 (5 bases). CDR1 and CDR2 (germline): SGHVS, FQNEAQ. CDR3 length: 13 amino acids. The DNA for the CDR3 is TGTGCCAGCAGCTTAACCCCGGGACCGAATATTTGCTTT. It specifies CASSLTPGPNICF.